The following is a T cell receptor (beta chain) sequence with its context. Its antigen is not known. Sample-barcoded 5' priming and a J-beta primer mix drove a second PCR of roughly 6 to 12 cycles. TCRdb fed the 5' RACE reads into MiXCR, producing one record per CDR3 protein. The sample consists of approximately 960,000 distinct CDR3 sequences, under 35% of them appearing once. Germline assignment: CDR1 DFQATT and CDR2 SNEGSKA (reference sequence). The CDR3 has 13 residues. Trimming removed 4 bases from V and 4 bases from J, with 13 bases in between. The sample belongs to a study of blood T cells in healthy people across ages. Study results and caveats: Per-million-T-cell TCR beta diversity fell roughly linearly with age.

The same data also contributed to another study, on T cells of mothers and their children. That work states: When mothers and children were related, their normalized repertoire overlap, which was always slightly higher, did not differ significantly from that of unrelated pairs.

Sequencing was done on a sample of blood. The TCR originated in a woman between 40 and 55 years old in good health. The rearrangement links TRBV20-1 to TRBJ1-2; tentatively, D is TRBD1 (5 bases). In DNA form, the CDR3 reads TGCAGTGCTAAAAACCGGGACGGCTATGGCTACACCTTC. It encodes CSAKNRDGYGYTF.